This T cell receptor beta chain was found in a study of T cells in Graves' hyperthyroidism and ophthalmopathy (dated by TCRdb to about 2019). Some background on the complete study: Peripheral blood samples were taken at initial diagnosis, before any treatment was given. To identify TCR V-J signatures that set the groups apart, the researchers used a discovery cohort of 100 patients, made up of under 45 with Graves' ophthalmopathy and some 60 with stable Graves' hyperthyroidism. Whether ophthalmopathy could be predicted prospectively was tested in an independent validation cohort made up of under 20 hyperthyroidism patients plus 17 patients who later progressed to ophthalmopathy. The 100 discovery patients were divided at random into training and test sets in a 7:3 ratio. In six Graves' hyperthyroidism patients, the study also compared T-cell repertoires from thyroid tissue with T-cell repertoires from blood. Following sampling, methimazole starting at 30 mg daily was given to hyperthyroidism patients, and high-dose intravenous methylprednisolone was given to ophthalmopathy patients. According to the paper, TCR Vbeta CDR3 sequencing was carried out on more than 120 peripheral blood samples, which came from fewer than 50 ophthalmopathy, approximately 78 hyperthyroidism and some 17 progressor patients. The research as a whole found: No statistical method was used to fix the sample size in advance, and group allocation was not hidden from the investigators. Most expanded thyroid clonotypes (frequency above 0.001) were also detected in blood, suggesting blood repertoires may reflect thyroid immune responses. Ophthalmopathy was separated from stable hyperthyroidism by a 13 V-J signature model, with approximately 89% sensitivity and about 81% specificity obtained in cross-validation and 80%/75% obtained in testing. In validation, progression to ophthalmopathy was predicted by the model with nearly 71% sensitivity and 72.22% specificity, a median of roughly 6.4 months before onset.

The TCR beta CDR3 regions were amplified from RNA transcripts. The TCR CDR3 was subjected to a first round of RT-PCR using the HTBI primer set and the Qiagen OneStep RT-PCR kit. The libraries were constructed in a second round of multiplex PCR and then size-selected and purified. Paired-end sequencing of the libraries was performed with 100 bp reads on an Illumina HiSeq2000. Per the authors' processing: SOAPnuke was used to process the raw data, throwing out any read that contained adapters or uncalled bases, had a mean Phred below 15, or lacked an exact constant-primer or identifier match. COPE v1.2.5 was used to merge high-quality paired reads, and clonotypes were defined as unique nucleotide sequences. MiTCR v1.1 was used to align clonotypes to the IMGT TRBV, TRBD and TRBJ reference segments. Only V-J combinations with frequency above 0.0001, covering roughly 99% of repertoires, were analysed. The TCS score was defined as F50 (clonal expansion) divided by E x V (chaos), with BLOSUM62-based TCRdist calculated between CDR3 peptides within each V-J. Welch's t-statistics and random forest reduced around 520 V-J features to about 12, which were used in a naive Bayes classifier (R e1071). In-frame beta chains were kept once TCRdb had trimmed the public reads at Q25 with fastp and called clones with MiXCR. Entries are consolidated by CDR3 protein sequence, retaining the most common genes and DNA. What appears here as the V and J calls and clone size reflects TCRdb's work, not the paper's. The sample table contains a few hundred thousand distinct CDR3 sequences; only one count was recorded for 20% to 30% of them. The ten largest clonotypes hold 73% of the sample.

Stable Graves' hyperthyroidism was defined as no progression to ophthalmopathy during 18 months of follow-up. Hyperthyroidism patients were aged 18 to 65 years and newly diagnosed, with disease duration of less than 2 months. Any patient with an uncontrolled infection, another autoimmune disease, pregnancy or lactation was excluded. Diagnoses were based on clinical symptoms, serum thyroxine and TRAb, thyroid ultrasound and orbital computed tomography. PBMCs were separated from around 9.1 ml of fresh peripheral blood using Ficoll-Paque density gradient centrifugation. Total RNA was extracted using Trizol reagent, and RNA quality was assessed on an Agilent 2100 Bioanalyzer. In regard to this clonotype: Its antigen is still unknown. Base qualities were left out, and no much larger clone turns up one base away.

In the germline V gene (reference sequence), CDR1 corresponds to SEHNR and CDR2 to FQNEAQ. From cysteine to phenylalanine, the CDR3 is 12 amino acids long. Only the CDR3 portion is preserved as DNA: 36 bases, with reading frame beginning at the first base. V and J are truncated by 3 bases and 5 bases respectively, leaving an intervening sequence of 7 bases. The rearranged chain carries TRBV7-9 and TRBJ1-1; no D segment can be confidently identified. The receptor was derived from a man aged 45 to 65 with Graves' hyperthyroidism. Sequenced: blood. The CDR3 region reads CASSFEGTEAFF. The DNA sequence is given as TGTGCCAGCAGCTTTGAGGGAACTGAAGCTTTCTTT. The entire variable domain, with the stretches around the CDR3 drawn from the reference TRBV7-9 and TRBJ1-1 proteins, is DTGVSQNPRHKITKRGQNVTFRCDPISEHNRLYWYRQTLGQGPEFLTYFQNEAQLEKSRLLSDRFSAERPKGSFSTLEIQRTEQGDSAMYLCASSFEGTEAFFGQGTRLTVV.